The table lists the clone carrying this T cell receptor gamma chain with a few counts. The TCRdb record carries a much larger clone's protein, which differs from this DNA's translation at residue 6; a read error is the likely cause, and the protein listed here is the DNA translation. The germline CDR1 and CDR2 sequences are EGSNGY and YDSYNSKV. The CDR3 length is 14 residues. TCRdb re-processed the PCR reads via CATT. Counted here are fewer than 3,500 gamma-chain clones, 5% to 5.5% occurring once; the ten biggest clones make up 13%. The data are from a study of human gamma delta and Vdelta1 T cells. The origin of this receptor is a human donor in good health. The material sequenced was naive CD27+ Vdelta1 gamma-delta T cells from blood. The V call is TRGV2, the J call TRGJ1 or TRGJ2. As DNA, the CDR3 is TGCGCCACCTGGGACGTGCCGAGTCATTATAAGAAACTCTTT. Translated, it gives CATWDVPSHYKKLF.